This T cell receptor beta chain was retrieved from a study of T-cell memory formation after mild COVID-19. This clonotype was recorded at least ten times. Its cognate antigen is unknown. Study-level results: CD4/CD8 balance characterized clones contracting day 15 to 85, and CD4+ skew characterized later expanders. Second-wave clones peaking on day 37 lacked confirmed SARS-CoV-2 specificity. Memory cells collected pre-infection included some clones that later responded, suggesting cross-reactive memory joined. CM and EM subsets held most contracting CD4+ clones; EMRA held CD8+ ones.

A single record per CDR3 protein comes from TCRdb applying MiXCR to the 5' RACE reads. There are about 430,000 distinct CDR3 sequences in the sample; approximately 25% occur only once, and around 8.7% lies in the top ten. There are 15 residues in the CDR3. This receptor was obtained from an adult woman who had mild COVID-19 (a few samples of this study predate the infection). Cell type and time point are not known. Sequenced: PBMCs or a T cell subset sorted from them (not recorded which). This sequence joins TRBV12-1 and TRBJ2-3. TRBV12-1 is listed as a pseudogene. CDR3 nucleotide sequence: TGTGCCAGCAGCTTTGTTCGCGGCTACACAGATACGCAGTATTTT. Protein: CASSFVRGYTDTQYF.